The sequence of this T cell receptor beta chain was determined in a study of T cells in Graves' hyperthyroidism and ophthalmopathy. Study background: Peripheral blood collection took place at initial diagnosis, before any treatment. General study results and limits: Ophthalmopathy prediction by the model preceded onset by a median roughly 6.3 months.

The investigators amplified TCR beta CDR3 regions from RNA transcripts. The HTBI primer set drove a first-round RT-PCR of the TCR CDR3. MiXCR was run by TCRdb on the multiplex PCR reads, yielding one entry per CDR3 protein. The table shows just under 750,000 distinct CDR3 sequences, with approximately 36% occurring only once. The CDR3 has 14 amino acids. CDR1 and CDR2 from the germline V gene are DFQATT and SNEGSKA (reference sequence). Deletions cut 3 bases from V and 3 bases from J, with 15 bases between. Concerning this clonotype: Antigen unknown.

The specimen was blood. The receptor's source is a middle-aged woman with Graves' hyperthyroidism. The rearrangement joins TRBV20-1 to TRBJ2-7; a possible D gene is TRBD2 (6 bases). The CDR3: CSASWWEASYEQYF. The CDR3 DNA reads TGCAGTGCTAGTTGGTGGGAGGCCAGCTACGAGCAGTACTTC.